The table lists the clone carrying this T cell receptor beta chain with many counts. This CDR3 comprises 13 residues. The V gene's germline CDR1 is SGHTA and CDR2 FQGNSA. Trimming took 5 bases from V and 5 from J; bases not matched to a gene: 3. TCRdb redid the calling of the reads with MiXCR, one entry per CDR3 protein. The table lists around 450,000 distinct CDR3 sequences, roughly a third of them singletons, with roughly 13% in the top ten. The entry originates in a study of T cell repertoires in cytomegalovirus infection. This TCR was recovered from a human donor in good health (CMV status not recorded). Some clones in this sample may be carry-over from other donors' samples. The rearrangement uses TRBV7-2 and TRBJ1-2, with TRBD1 identical over 9 bases. Input material: PBMCs. CDR3 loop: CASSPGQGYGYTF. CDR3 in DNA: TGTGCCAGCAGCCCCGGACAGGGGTATGGCTACACCTTC.